These 9 T cell receptor beta chains were all obtained from the same sample, sequenced in a study of Ad26.COV2.S vaccination and SARS-CoV-2 variants. Specified treatment: around 19 received Ad26.COV2.S at low or high dose, single or two shots; 5 received placebo; per-sample allocation not given. The study sampled participants on day 63 after the first vaccine or placebo injection. Sequenced by immunoSEQ multiplex PCR; TCRdb stores in-frame clones only, minus some. This sample has under 550,000 clones; 88% occur once, and the top ten carry 3.6%. Here the sequenced sample was peripheral blood, taken in a trial of Ad26.COV2.S vaccine versus placebo. Receptors were obtained from a person aged 18-60 years who received the Ad26.COV2.S COVID-19 vaccine or a placebo.

J is TRBJ2-2 and V is TRBV2; D is undetermined. In germline, CDR1 is SNHLY, CDR2 FYNNEI. The CDR3 length is 13 residues. Trimming pared 8 bases from V and 5 bases from J, leaving 12 bases between. The CDR3 DNA reads as TGTGCCAGCGAGGTCCCGAGGACCGGGGAGCTGTTTTTT. This sequence encodes CASEVPRTGELFF. Filled out from reference TRBV2 and TRBJ2-2, the complete variable domain reads EPEVTQTPSHQVTQMGQEVILRCVPISNHLYFYWYRQILGQKVEFLVSFYNNEISEKSEIFDDQFSVERPDGSNFTLKIRSTKLEDSAMYFCASEVPRTGELFFGEGSRLTVL.

This chain uses TRBV30 with TRBJ1-5, with D unresolved. Trimming removed 1 base at V and 5 bases at J, with 6 bases between. The CDR3 loop spans 12 amino acids. Germline loops: CDR1 GTSNPN, CDR2 SVGIG (reference sequence). This CDR3 reads CAWSDSHQPQHF. CDR3 in DNA: TGTGCCTGGAGTGATTCCCATCAGCCCCAGCATTTT.

J is TRBJ2-3 and V is TRBV5-5; TRBD2 might be the D (5 bases). V lost 3 bases and J lost 1, with 6 bases in between. The CDR3 spans 13 residues. Germline values: CDR1 SGHKS, CDR2 YYEKEE (reference sequence). CDR3 region: CASSWTRTDTQYF. The CDR3 bases are TGTGCCAGCAGCTGGACTCGCACAGATACGCAGTATTTT.

This chain links TRBV7-9 with TRBJ2-7; D might be TRBD1 (5 bases). This CDR3 is built from 15 residues. In germline, CDR1 is SEHNR, CDR2 FQNEAQ (reference sequence). V lost 1 base and J 7 bases, leaving 17 bases between the germline ends. The CDR3 DNA is TGTGCCAGCAGCTTAGGTTACAGGTCCTCTCGGGAGCAGTACTTC. Protein product: CASSLGYRSSREQYF.

The chain is built from TRBV25-1 and TRBJ1-5, with TRBD1 as a possible D gene (6 bases). V lost 4 bases to trimming and J lost 6 bases, with 10 bases between them. CDR3 length: 13 residues. CDR1 is MGHDK and CDR2 is SYGVNS in the germline V gene. The CDR3 DNA reads TGTGCCAGCAGTGGACTAGGGGGTCAGCCCCAGCATTTT. Its protein is CASSGLGGQPQHF.

This clone was observed once. The rearrangement links TRBV5-1 to TRBJ2-2, with 7 bases identical to TRBD1. The germline CDR1 and CDR2 sequences are SGHRS and YFSETQ. Losses at the gene ends were 4 bases for V and 2 bases for J; bases not matched to a gene: 8. This CDR3 spans 16 amino acids. This CDR3 reads CASSRKGTENTGELFF. CDR3 in DNA: TGCGCCAGCAGCCGGAAGGGGACAGAAAACACCGGGGAGCTGTTTTTT.

V usage is TRBV5-8 and J usage is TRBJ2-7; D ambiguous. The V and J ends lost 2 bases and 3 bases respectively, with 24 bases between them. CDR3 length: 18 residues. Germline values: CDR1 SGHTS, CDR2 YDEGEE. The CDR3 coding sequence is TGTGCCAGCAGCTTTCGAAACTCGGGCAATTCTCGAGACTACGAGCAGTACTTC. Protein product: CASSFRNSGNSRDYEQYF.

This chain uses TRBV7-6 with TRBJ2-5, with 9 bases aligning to TRBD2. The CDR3 runs to 15 residues. From germline, CDR1 is SGHVS and CDR2 FNYEAQ. Unmatched junction bases numbered 6, after V lost 3 bases and J lost 4 bases. This CDR3 reads CASSFGGGAIETQYF. The CDR3 DNA follows: TGTGCCAGCAGCTTCGGCGGGGGGGCCATAGAGACCCAGTACTTC.

The chain is built from TRBV7-2 and TRBJ2-3, with D perhaps TRBD2 (7 bases). Between the trimmed V and J ends, which lost 5 bases and 8 bases, there was a span of 20 bases. The CDR3 consists of 15 residues. Germline CDR1 SGHTA, CDR2 FQGNSA. The DNA of the CDR3 is TGTGCCAGCAGCCCGGTCATAGGGGGGGGAGGTACGCAGTATTTT. Residues: CASSPVIGGGGTQYF. Looking up the rest from reference TRBV7-2 and TRBJ2-3 gives the full variable domain: GAGVSQSPSNKVTEKGKDVELRCDPISGHTALYWYRQSLGQGLEFLIYFQGNSAPDKSGLPSDRFSAERTGGSVSTLTIQRTQQEDSAVYLCASSPVIGGGGTQYFGPGTRLTVL.